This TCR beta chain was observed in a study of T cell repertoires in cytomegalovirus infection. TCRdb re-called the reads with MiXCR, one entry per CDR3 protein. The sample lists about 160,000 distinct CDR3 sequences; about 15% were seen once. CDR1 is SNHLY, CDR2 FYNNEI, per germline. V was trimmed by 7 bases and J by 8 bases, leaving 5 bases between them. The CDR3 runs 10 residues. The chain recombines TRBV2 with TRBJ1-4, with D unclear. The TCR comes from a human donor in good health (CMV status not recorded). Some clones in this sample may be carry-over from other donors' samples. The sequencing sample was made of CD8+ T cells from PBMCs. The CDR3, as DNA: TGTGCCAGCATGGGGGAAAAACTGTTTTTT. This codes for CASMGEKLFF.